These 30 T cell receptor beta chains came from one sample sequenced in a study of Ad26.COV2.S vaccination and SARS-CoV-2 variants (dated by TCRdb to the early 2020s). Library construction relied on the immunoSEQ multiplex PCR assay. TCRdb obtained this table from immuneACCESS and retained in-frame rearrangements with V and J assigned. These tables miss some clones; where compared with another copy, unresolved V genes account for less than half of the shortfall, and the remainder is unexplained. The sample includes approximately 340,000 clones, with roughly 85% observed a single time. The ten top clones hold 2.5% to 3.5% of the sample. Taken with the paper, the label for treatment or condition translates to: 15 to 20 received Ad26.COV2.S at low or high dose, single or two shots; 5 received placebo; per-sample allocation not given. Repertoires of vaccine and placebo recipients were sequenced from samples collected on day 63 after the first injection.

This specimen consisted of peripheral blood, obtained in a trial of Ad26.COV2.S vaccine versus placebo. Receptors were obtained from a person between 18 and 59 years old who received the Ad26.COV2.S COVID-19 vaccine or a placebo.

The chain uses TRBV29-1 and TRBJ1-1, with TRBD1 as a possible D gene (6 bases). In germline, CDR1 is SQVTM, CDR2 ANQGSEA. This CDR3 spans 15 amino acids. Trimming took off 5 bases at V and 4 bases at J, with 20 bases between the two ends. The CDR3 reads CSVKGGYREGTEAFF. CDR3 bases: TGCAGCGTTAAAGGGGGGTACAGGGAGGGCACTGAAGCTTTCTTT.

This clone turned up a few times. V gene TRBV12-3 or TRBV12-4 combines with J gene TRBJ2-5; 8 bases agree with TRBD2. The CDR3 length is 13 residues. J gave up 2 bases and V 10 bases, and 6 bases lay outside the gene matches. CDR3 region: CATSGTRQETQYF. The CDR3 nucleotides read TGTGCCACCTCCGGGACTAGGCAAGAGACCCAGTACTTC.

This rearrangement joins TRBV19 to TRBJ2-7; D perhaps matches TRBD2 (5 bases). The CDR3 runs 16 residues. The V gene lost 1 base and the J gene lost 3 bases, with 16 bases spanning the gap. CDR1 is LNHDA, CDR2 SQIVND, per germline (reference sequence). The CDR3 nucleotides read TGTGCCAGTAGTATAGCTCCAAGCGGCTTCTTCTACGAGCAGTACTTC. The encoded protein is CASSIAPSGFFYEQYF.

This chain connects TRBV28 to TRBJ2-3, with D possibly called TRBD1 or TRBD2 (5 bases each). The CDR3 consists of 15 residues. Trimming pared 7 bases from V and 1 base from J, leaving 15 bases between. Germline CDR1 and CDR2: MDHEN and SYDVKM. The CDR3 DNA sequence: TGTGCCAGCAATCTTGGGACCCTAGGCACAGATACGCAGTATTTT. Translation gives CASNLGTLGTDTQYF.

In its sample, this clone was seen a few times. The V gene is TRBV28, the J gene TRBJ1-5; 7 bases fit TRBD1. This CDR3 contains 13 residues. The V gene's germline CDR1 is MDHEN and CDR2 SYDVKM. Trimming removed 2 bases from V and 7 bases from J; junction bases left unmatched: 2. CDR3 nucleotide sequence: TGTGCCAGCAGTTTAAGGGGGCGCCAGCCCCAGCATTTT. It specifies CASSLRGRQPQHF. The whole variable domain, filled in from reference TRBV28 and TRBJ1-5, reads DVKVTQSSRYLVKRTGEKVFLECVQDMDHENMFWYRQDPGLGLRLIYFSYDVKMKEKGDIPEGYSVSREKKERFSLILESASTNQTSMYLCASSLRGRQPQHFGDGTRLSIL.

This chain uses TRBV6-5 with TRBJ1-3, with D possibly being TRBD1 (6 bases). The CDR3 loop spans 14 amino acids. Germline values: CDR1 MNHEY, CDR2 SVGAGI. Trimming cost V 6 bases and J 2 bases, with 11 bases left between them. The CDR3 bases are TGTGCCAGCAGCTCAGGGGCAACTGGAAACACCATATATTTT. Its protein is CASSSGATGNTIYF.

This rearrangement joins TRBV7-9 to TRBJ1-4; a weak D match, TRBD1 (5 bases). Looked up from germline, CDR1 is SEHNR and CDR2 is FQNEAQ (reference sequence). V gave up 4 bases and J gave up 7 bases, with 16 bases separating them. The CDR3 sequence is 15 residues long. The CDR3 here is CASSSDLLGGEKLFF. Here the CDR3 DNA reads TGTGCCAGCAGCTCGGACCTCCTCGGGGGTGAAAAACTGTTTTTT.

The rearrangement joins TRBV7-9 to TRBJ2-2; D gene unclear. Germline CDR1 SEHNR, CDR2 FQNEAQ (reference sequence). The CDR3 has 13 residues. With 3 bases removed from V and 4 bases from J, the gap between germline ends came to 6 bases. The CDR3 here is CASSFIFTGELFF. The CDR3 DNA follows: TGTGCCAGCAGCTTTATCTTCACCGGGGAGCTGTTTTTT.

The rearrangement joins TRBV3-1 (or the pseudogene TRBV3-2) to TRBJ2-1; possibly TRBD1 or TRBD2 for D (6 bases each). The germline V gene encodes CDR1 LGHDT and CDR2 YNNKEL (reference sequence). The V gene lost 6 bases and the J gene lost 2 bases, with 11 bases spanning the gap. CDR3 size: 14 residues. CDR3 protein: CASSPRGAYNEQFF. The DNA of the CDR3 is TGTGCCAGCAGTCCAAGGGGGGCCTACAATGAGCAGTTCTTC.

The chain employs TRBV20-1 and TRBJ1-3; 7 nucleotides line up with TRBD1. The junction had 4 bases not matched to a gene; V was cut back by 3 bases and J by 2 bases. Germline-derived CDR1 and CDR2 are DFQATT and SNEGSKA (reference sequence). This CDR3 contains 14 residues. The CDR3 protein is CSASGQEAGNTIYF. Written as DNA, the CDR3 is TGCAGTGCTAGTGGACAGGAAGCTGGAAACACCATATATTTT.

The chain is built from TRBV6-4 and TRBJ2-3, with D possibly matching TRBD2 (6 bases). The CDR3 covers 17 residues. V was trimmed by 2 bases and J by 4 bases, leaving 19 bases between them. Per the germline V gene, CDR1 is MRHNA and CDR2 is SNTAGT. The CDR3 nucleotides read TGTGCCAGCAGTGACACCCAATTGGAGGGGCTAGCAGATACGCAGTATTTT. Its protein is CASSDTQLEGLADTQYF.

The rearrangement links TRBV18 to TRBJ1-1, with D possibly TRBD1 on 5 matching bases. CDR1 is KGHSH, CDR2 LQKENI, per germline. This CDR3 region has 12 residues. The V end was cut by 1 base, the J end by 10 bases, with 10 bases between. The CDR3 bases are TGTGCCAGCTCACCACGGGGGTCTGGAGCTTTCTTT. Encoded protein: CASSPRGSGAFF.

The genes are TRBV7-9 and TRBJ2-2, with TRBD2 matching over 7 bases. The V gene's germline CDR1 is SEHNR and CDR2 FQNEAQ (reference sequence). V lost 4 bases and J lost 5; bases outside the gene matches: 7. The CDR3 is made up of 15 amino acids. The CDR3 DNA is TGTGCCAGCAGCTCCCCGCGGGAGAGAACCGGGGAGCTGTTTTTT. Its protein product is CASSSPRERTGELFF.

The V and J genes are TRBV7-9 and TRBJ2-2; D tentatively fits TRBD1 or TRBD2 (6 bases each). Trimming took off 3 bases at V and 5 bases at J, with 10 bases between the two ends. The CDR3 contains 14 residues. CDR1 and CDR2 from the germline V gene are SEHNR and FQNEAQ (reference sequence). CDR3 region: CASSFRGGTGELFF. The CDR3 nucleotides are TGTGCCAGCAGCTTCAGGGGAGGTACCGGGGAGCTGTTTTTT. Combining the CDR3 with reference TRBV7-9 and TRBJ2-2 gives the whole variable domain DTGVSQNPRHKITKRGQNVTFRCDPISEHNRLYWYRQTLGQGPEFLTYFQNEAQLEKSRLLSDRFSAERPKGSFSTLEIQRTEQGDSAMYLCASSFRGGTGELFFGEGSRLTVL.

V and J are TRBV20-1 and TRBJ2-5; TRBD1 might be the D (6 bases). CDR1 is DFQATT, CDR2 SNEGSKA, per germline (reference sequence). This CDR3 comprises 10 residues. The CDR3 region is CGWGRETQYF. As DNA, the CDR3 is TGCGGTTGGGGGCGGGAGACCCAGTACTTC.

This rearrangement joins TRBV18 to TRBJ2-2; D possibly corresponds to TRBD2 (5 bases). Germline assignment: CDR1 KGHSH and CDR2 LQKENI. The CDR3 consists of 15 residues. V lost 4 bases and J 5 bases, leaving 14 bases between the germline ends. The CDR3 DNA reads TGTGCCAGCTCACTTGATAGCGAAGGAACCGGGGAGCTGTTTTTT. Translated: CASSLDSEGTGELFF.

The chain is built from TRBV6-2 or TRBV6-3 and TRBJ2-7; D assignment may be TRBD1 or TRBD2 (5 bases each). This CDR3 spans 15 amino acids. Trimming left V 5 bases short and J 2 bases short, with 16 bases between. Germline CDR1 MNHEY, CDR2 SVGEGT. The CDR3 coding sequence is TGTGCCAGCAGTACCCCCGGGACCAGCCCCTACGAGCAGTACTTC. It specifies CASSTPGTSPYEQYF.

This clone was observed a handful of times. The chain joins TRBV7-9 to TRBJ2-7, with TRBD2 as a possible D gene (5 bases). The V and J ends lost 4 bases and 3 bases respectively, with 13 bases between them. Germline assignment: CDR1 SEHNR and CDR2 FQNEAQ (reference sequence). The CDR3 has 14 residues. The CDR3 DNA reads TGTGCCAGCAGCTCCTCCGGGATCAACTACGAGCAGTACTTC. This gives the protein CASSSSGINYEQYF.

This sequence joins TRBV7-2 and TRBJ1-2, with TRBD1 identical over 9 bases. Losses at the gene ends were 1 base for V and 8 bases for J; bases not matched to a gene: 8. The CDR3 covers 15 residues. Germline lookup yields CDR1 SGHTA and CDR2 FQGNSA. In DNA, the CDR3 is TGTGCCAGCAGCTTAGGGACAGGGGACCTCTCGGGCTACACCTTC. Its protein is CASSLGTGDLSGYTF.

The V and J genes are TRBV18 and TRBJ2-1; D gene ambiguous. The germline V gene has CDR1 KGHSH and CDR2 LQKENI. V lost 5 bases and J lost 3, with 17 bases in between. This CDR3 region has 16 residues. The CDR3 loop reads CASSESPLQYYNEQFF. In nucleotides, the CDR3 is TGTGCCAGCTCAGAATCTCCCCTTCAGTACTACAATGAGCAGTTCTTC.

CDR3 region: CASSLSGTSASYEQYF. In DNA, the CDR3 is TGCGCCAGCAGCTTATCCGGGACTAGCGCGTCCTACGAGCAGTACTTC. This chain connects TRBV5-1 to TRBJ2-7; 10 positions match TRBD2. This CDR3 contains 16 residues. Germline assignment: CDR1 SGHRS and CDR2 YFSETQ. Trimming at V came to 2 bases and at J to 1 base, leaving 6 bases not matched to a gene.

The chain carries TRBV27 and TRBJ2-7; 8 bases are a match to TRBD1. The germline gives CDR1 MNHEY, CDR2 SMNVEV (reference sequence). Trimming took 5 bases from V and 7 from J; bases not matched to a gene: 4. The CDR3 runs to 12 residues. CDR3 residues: CASSLTGGEQYF. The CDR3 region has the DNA TGTGCCAGCAGTCTCACAGGGGGAGAGCAGTACTTC.

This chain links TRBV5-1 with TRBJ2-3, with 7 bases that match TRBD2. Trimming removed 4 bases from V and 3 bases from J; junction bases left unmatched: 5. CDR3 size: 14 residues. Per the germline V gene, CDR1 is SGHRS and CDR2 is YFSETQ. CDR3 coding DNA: TGCGCCAGCAGCATAATGGGACTAACAGATACGCAGTATTTT. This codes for CASSIMGLTDTQYF.

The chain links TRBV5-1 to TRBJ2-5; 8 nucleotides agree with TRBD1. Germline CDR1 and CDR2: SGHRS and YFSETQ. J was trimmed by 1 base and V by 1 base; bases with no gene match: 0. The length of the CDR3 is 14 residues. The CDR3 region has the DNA TGCGCCAGCAGCTTGACAGGGGGCCAAGAGACCCAGTACTTC. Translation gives CASSLTGGQETQYF.

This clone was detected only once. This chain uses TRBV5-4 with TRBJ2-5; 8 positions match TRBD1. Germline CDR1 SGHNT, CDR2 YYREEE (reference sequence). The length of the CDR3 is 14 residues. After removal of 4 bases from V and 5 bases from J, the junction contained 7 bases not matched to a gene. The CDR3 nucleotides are TGTGCCAGCAGCACCCAGGGGGCTGGGGAGACCCAGTACTTC. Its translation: CASSTQGAGETQYF.

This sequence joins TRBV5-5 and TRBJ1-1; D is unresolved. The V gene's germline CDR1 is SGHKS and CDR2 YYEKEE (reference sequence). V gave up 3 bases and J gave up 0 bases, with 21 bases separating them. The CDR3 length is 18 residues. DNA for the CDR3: TGTGCCAGCAGCTGGGATTTAGGGCAGCGGACCATGAACACTGAAGCTTTCTTT. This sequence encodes CASSWDLGQRTMNTEAFF.

The CDR3 DNA sequence: TGTGCCAGCAGTTTGGTAGGGACCACTGAAGCTTTCTTT. Protein sequence: CASSLVGTTEAFF. The gene calls are TRBV12-3 or TRBV12-4 and TRBJ1-1; perhaps TRBD1 as D (5 bases). The V end lost 3 bases, the J end lost 4 bases, and 9 bases lay between the germline ends. CDR3 length: 13 amino acids.

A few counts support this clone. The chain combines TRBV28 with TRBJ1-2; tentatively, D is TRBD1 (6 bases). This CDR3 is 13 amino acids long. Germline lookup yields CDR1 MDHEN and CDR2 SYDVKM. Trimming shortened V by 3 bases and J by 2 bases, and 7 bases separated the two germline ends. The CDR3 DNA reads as TGTGCCAGCAGTTTGACAGGAAACTATGGCTACACCTTC. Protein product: CASSLTGNYGYTF.

This chain's CDR3 is CASTEKGGPLNTEAFF. CDR3 coding DNA: TGTGCCAGTACCGAAAAGGGGGGACCTTTGAACACTGAAGCTTTCTTT. The V call is TRBV19, the J call TRBJ1-1; perhaps TRBD1 as D (6 bases). This CDR3 contains 16 residues. Trimming took off 7 bases at V and 0 bases at J, with 18 bases between the two ends. CDR1 LNHDA and CDR2 SQIVND come from the germline V gene (reference sequence).

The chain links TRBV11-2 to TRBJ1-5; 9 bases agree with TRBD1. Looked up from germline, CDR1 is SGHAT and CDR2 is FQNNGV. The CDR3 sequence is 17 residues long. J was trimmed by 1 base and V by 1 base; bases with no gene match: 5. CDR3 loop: CASSLVGTGKSNQPQHF. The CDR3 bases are TGTGCCAGCAGCTTAGTGGGGACAGGGAAGAGCAATCAGCCCCAGCATTTT.